This entry lists 20 T cell receptor beta chains sequenced from one sample in a study of shared clonotypes between healthy human individuals. Naive CD8 cells comprised CD45RO-negative, CCR7-positively selected cells, excluding terminally differentiated effector memory CD45RA+ cells. Profiling relied on immunoSEQ multiplex PCR, and the TCRdb table lists in-frame clones only, not all of them. The sample includes about 2.1 million clones, around 93% of them seen just once. What was sequenced was naive CD8+ T cells from PBMCs. These receptor sequences come from a man aged 18 to 29 in good health. Some clones in this sample may be carry-over from other donors' samples.

The V call is TRBV7-9, the J call TRBJ1-1; no firm D call. Germline V gives CDR1 SEHNR, CDR2 FQNEAQ (reference sequence). CDR3 length: 15 amino acids. V was shortened by 1 base and J by 1 base, with 10 bases between the two germline ends. The DNA of the CDR3 is TGTGCCAGCAGCTTAGGGTACGGATCGAACACTGAAGCTTTCTTT. This sequence encodes CASSLGYGSNTEAFF.

The chain links TRBV28 to TRBJ2-1; D unresolved. Per germline, CDR1 MDHEN and CDR2 SYDVKM. This CDR3 contains 14 residues. V gave up 1 base and J gave up 6 bases, with 10 bases separating them. The CDR3 bases are TGTGCCAGCAGTTTATTGCGGACGGGCAATGAGCAGTTCTTC. This translates into CASSLLRTGNEQFF. Variable domain in full (rest from reference TRBV28 and TRBJ2-1): DVKVTQSSRYLVKRTGEKVFLECVQDMDHENMFWYRQDPGLGLRLIYFSYDVKMKEKGDIPEGYSVSREKKERFSLILESASTNQTSMYLCASSLLRTGNEQFFGPGTRLTVL.

The chain links TRBV11-2 to TRBJ1-1, with D possibly being TRBD1 (6 bases). The V gene lost 4 bases and the J gene lost 3 bases, with 18 bases spanning the gap. Looked up from germline, CDR1 is SGHAT and CDR2 is FQNNGV. CDR3 length: 16 amino acids. The CDR3 spells CASSWAPRQEDTEAFF. The CDR3 bases are TGTGCCAGCAGCTGGGCCCCCCGACAGGAGGACACTGAAGCTTTCTTT.

The J gene is TRBJ2-7, the V gene TRBV7-3; TRBD2 matches 10 bases. Losses at the gene ends were 5 bases for V and 3 bases for J; bases not matched to a gene: 4. Germline-derived CDR1 and CDR2 are SGHTA and FQGTGA. The length of the CDR3 is 14 residues. CDR3 residues: CASSLAGAGYEQYF. In DNA, the CDR3 is TGTGCCAGCAGCCTAGCGGGAGCGGGCTACGAGCAGTACTTC.

The table lists this clone with a count of one. The chain links TRBV7-2 to TRBJ2-2; 10 positions match TRBD2. The CDR3 sequence is 17 residues long. CDR1 is SGHTA, CDR2 FQGNSA, per germline. Trimming cost V 2 bases and J 3 bases; bases outside gene matches: 6. This CDR3 reads CASSLSLAGVDTGELFF. CDR3 nucleotide sequence: TGTGCCAGCAGCTTATCCCTAGCGGGAGTCGACACCGGGGAGCTGTTTTTT.

The rearrangement joins TRBV29-1 to TRBJ2-1; TRBD2 agrees at 9 bases. CDR1 and CDR2 from the germline V gene are SQVTM and ANQGSEA. This CDR3 is 15 amino acids long. Trimming took 7 bases from V and 10 from J; bases not matched to a gene: 17. The CDR3 sequence: CSGSPGLAGPGEQFF. The CDR3 DNA reads as TGCAGCGGCTCCCCAGGGCTAGCGGGGCCCGGGGAGCAGTTCTTC.

This clone was observed a single time. The chain employs TRBV10-1 and TRBJ1-1, with a tentative D call TRBD1 (6 bases). The germline V gene has CDR1 WNHNN and CDR2 SYGVQD (reference sequence). Trimming cost V 3 bases and J 3 bases, with 17 bases left between them. The CDR3 has 16 amino acids. The CDR3 is CASSDRTAGSDTEAFF. CDR3 DNA: TGCGCCAGCAGTGATCGGACAGCGGGGTCGGACACTGAAGCTTTCTTT.

The V gene is TRBV6-1, the J gene TRBJ1-5; D is ambiguous. Germline assignment: CDR1 MNHNS and CDR2 SASEGT. This CDR3 has 14 amino acids. Trimming shortened V by 8 bases and J by 0 bases, and 11 bases separated the two germline ends. CDR3 in amino acids: CASGRSNSNQPQHF. The CDR3 DNA reads TGTGCCAGCGGCCGATCCAATAGCAATCAGCCCCAGCATTTT.

The chain uses TRBV6-5 and TRBJ2-5; 8 nucleotides match TRBD1. The J segment lost 5 bases and the V segment lost 5 bases, leaving 10 bases of the junction unmatched. This CDR3 spans 15 amino acids. Per germline, CDR1 MNHEY and CDR2 SVGAGI. CDR3 in amino acids: CASSARTGMSETQYF. The CDR3 nucleotides read TGTGCCAGCAGTGCCCGGACAGGGATGTCGGAGACCCAGTACTTC.

V is TRBV7-9 and J is TRBJ2-7; 7 bases match TRBD1. The germline CDR1 and CDR2 sequences are SEHNR and FQNEAQ (reference sequence). The V and J ends lost 4 bases and 5 bases, in that order; junction bases with no gene match: 8. This CDR3 is built from 14 residues. The CDR3 DNA reads TGTGCCAGCAGCTCCGGACAGGTAGGAAACGAGCAGTACTTC. Translated, it gives CASSSGQVGNEQYF.

This clone was seen just once. This sample includes further DNA sequences coding for the same CDR3. V gene TRBV7-6 combines with J gene TRBJ2-7; TRBD1 aligns across 9 bases. CDR3 size: 14 residues. The V and J ends lost 4 bases and 2 bases, in that order; junction bases with no gene match: 3. CDR1 and CDR2 from the germline V gene are SGHVS and FNYEAQ. The CDR3 sequence: CASSSRDRAYEQYF. The CDR3 region has the DNA TGTGCCAGCAGCTCCCGGGACAGGGCCTACGAGCAGTACTTC.

The V gene is TRBV5-6, the J gene TRBJ2-5; 15 nucleotides agree with TRBD2. This CDR3 has 19 residues. V was pared by 2 bases and J by 6 bases, with 14 bases of the junction left unmatched. Germline CDR1 and CDR2: SGHDT and YYEEEE. This CDR3 reads CASSFGTSGRRGDRQTQYF. In nucleotides, the CDR3 is TGTGCCAGCAGCTTCGGGACTAGCGGGAGGAGAGGTGACAGGCAGACCCAGTACTTC.

This rearrangement joins TRBV4-1 to TRBJ2-7, with TRBD2 identical over 10 bases. Germline V gene sequence: CDR1 MGHRA, CDR2 YSYEKL. J gave up 6 bases and V 0 bases, and 11 bases lay outside the gene matches. The CDR3 sequence is 17 residues long. The CDR3 here is CASSQELSMSSGSEQYF. For the CDR3, the DNA is TGCGCCAGCAGCCAAGAACTCTCAATGTCTAGCGGGAGCGAGCAGTACTTC.

The rearrangement links TRBV15 to TRBJ2-4; the D gene is possibly TRBD1 (6 bases). The CDR3 totals 17 residues. Germline loops: CDR1 LNHNV, CDR2 YYDKDF (reference sequence). The V and J ends lost 3 bases and 4 bases respectively, with 19 bases between them. CDR3 in DNA: TGTGCCACCAGCAGGGCCCTGGGGTGGGGGCCGAAAAACATTCAGTACTTC. Translating it yields CATSRALGWGPKNIQYF.

The CDR3 reads CASSLDESGTRGYTF. CDR3 nucleotide sequence: TGTGCCAGCAGCCTGGACGAGTCAGGGACGCGGGGCTACACCTTC. This chain connects TRBV7-9 to TRBJ1-2, with D possibly TRBD1 on 5 matching bases. Trimming removed 5 bases at V and 8 bases at J, with 21 bases between. The germline V gene encodes CDR1 SEHNR and CDR2 FQNEAQ (reference sequence). CDR3 length: 15 amino acids.

Turning to this clone: Other DNA sequences in the same sample also yield this CDR3. The chain is built from TRBV18 and TRBJ2-7, with a possible D match to TRBD2 (5 bases). There are 14 residues in the CDR3. With 3 bases removed from V and 0 bases from J, the gap between germline ends came to 9 bases. Germline loops: CDR1 KGHSH, CDR2 LQKENI. The CDR3 DNA is TGTGCCAGCTCACCCCCCGGGAACTCCTACGAGCAGTACTTC. Protein: CASSPPGNSYEQYF.

With respect to this clone: Different DNA sequences within this sample yield the same CDR3. The chain carries TRBV6-6 and TRBJ2-2; D is perhaps TRBD2 (5 bases). The CDR3 extends over 12 amino acids. The V gene's germline CDR1 is MNHNY and CDR2 SVGAGI (reference sequence). V lost 2 bases and J 7 bases, leaving 5 bases between the germline ends. The CDR3 here is CASSYGSGELFF. The CDR3 DNA sequence: TGTGCCAGCAGTTACGGGAGCGGGGAGCTGTTTTTT.

The J gene is TRBJ2-1, the V gene TRBV7-9, with D possibly matching TRBD2 (6 bases). This CDR3 contains 14 residues. CDR1 and CDR2 (germline): SEHNR, FQNEAQ (reference sequence). With 6 bases removed from V and 8 bases from J, the gap between germline ends came to 17 bases. The CDR3 DNA sequence: TGTGCCAGCAGTTTGGGAGGACCTAGGGATGAGCAGTTCTTC. Translation: CASSLGGPRDEQFF. The full variable domain, with the rest looked up from reference TRBV7-9 and TRBJ2-1, is DTGVSQNPRHKITKRGQNVTFRCDPISEHNRLYWYRQTLGQGPEFLTYFQNEAQLEKSRLLSDRFSAERPKGSFSTLEIQRTEQGDSAMYLCASSLGGPRDEQFFGPGTRLTVL.

The chain joins TRBV7-9 to TRBJ2-7, with unresolved D. This CDR3 has 14 residues. The V gene lost 5 bases and the J gene lost 5 bases, with 16 bases spanning the gap. Germline loops: CDR1 SEHNR, CDR2 FQNEAQ (reference sequence). CDR3 protein: CASSRPGNGDEQYF. CDR3 DNA: TGTGCCAGCAGCCGCCCGGGTAACGGCGACGAGCAGTACTTC.

The V call is TRBV21-1, the J call TRBJ2-3; the listed D gene, TRBD2, was not tested against the DNA. TRBV21-1 is described as a pseudogene. The CDR3 runs to 16 residues. CDR3 sequence: CASSKTGLAGTDTQYF. CDR3 bases: TGTGCCAGCAGCAAAACCGGACTAGCGGGAACAGATACGCAGTATTTT.